The source of this T cell receptor beta chain is a study of blood T cell repertoires in COVID-19. Study context: COVID-19 samples from acute and convalescent phases originated in the United States, Italy and Spain. Sources were T cells, B-cell-depleted T cells, or PBMCs; the material itself was cDNA or gDNA.

The J segment lost 2 bases and the V segment lost 3 bases, leaving 2 bases of the junction unmatched. CDR3 length: 14 amino acids. Germline-derived CDR1 and CDR2 are SQVTM and ANQGSEA. Study processing details: For nucleated cells, counts were estimated from reference gene primer amplification. The assay was immunoSEQ multiplex PCR, and TCRdb's table has in-frame clones only and misses some. V and J calls and clone size are those listed in that table; D and trimming were worked out from the DNA. The table lists some 83,000 clones, 82% of them singletons. V and J are TRBV29-1 and TRBJ1-3; 9 bases align to TRBD1. Source material: peripheral blood. The clonotype originates from a man aged 50 or older with acute or convalescent COVID-19. CDR3 sequence reads: CSVENRGPGNTIYF. CDR3 DNA: TGCAGCGTTGAGAACAGGGGGCCTGGAAACACCATATATTTT.